Following are 13 T cell receptor beta chains from one sample sequenced in a study of T cells in localized non-small cell lung cancer. Method: immunoSEQ multiplex PCR; TCRdb's copy keeps in-frame clones and lacks some. The sample holds 3,000 to 4,000 clones, 25% to 30% seen once. The material sequenced was lung tumor tissue, taken before any cancer treatment. These receptors originate from a female donor of 60 years or more with stage I lung adenocarcinoma.

The CDR3 reads CASSQVLAGADTQYF. CDR3 bases: TGCGCCAGCAGCCAAGTTCTAGCGGGGGCAGATACGCAGTATTTT. The rearrangement links TRBV4-1 to TRBJ2-3; 10 nucleotides align to TRBD2. Per germline, CDR1 MGHRA and CDR2 YSYEKL. J gave up 4 bases and V 1 base, and 2 bases lay outside the gene matches. The CDR3 covers 15 residues.

CDR3 nucleotides: TGCGCCAGCGGTCCCGAGGACAACACCGGGGAGCTGTTTTTT. Residues: CASGPEDNTGELFF. This chain joins TRBV5-1 and TRBJ2-2; D uncertain. The CDR3 sequence is 14 residues long. Looked up from germline, CDR1 is SGHRS and CDR2 is YFSETQ. V was pared by 7 bases and J by 2 bases, with 12 bases between.

The chain couples TRBV29-1 to TRBJ1-4, with D hard to call. CDR1 and CDR2 (germline): SQVTM, ANQGSEA. The CDR3 runs 12 residues. The V gene lost 2 bases and the J gene lost 8 bases, with 9 bases spanning the gap. The CDR3 loop reads CSVEHAGEKLFF. The CDR3 DNA reads TGCAGCGTTGAACACGCCGGGGAAAAACTGTTTTTT.

The V and J genes are TRBV5-1 and TRBJ2-6, with D unclear. The germline V and J ends were trimmed by 0 bases and 4 bases, with 5 bases remaining between them. The CDR3 spans 14 residues. Germline loops: CDR1 SGHRS, CDR2 YFSETQ. DNA for the CDR3: TGCGCCAGCAGCTTGGGCCACGGGGCCAACGTCCTGACTTTC. The encoded protein is CASSLGHGANVLTF. The variable domain in full, with the rest retrieved from reference TRBV5-1 and TRBJ2-6, is KAGVTQTPRYLIKTRGQQVTLSCSPISGHRSVSWYQQTPGQGLQFLFEYFSETQRNKGNFPGRFSGRQFSNSRSEMNVSTLELGDSALYLCASSLGHGANVLTFGAGSRLTVL.

This clone is judged medium-sized. The V gene is TRBV11-3, the J gene TRBJ1-1, with no clear D. This CDR3 is 14 amino acids long. Germline V gene sequence: CDR1 SGHNT, CDR2 YENEEA. V was cut by 2 bases and J by 1 base, with 8 bases left in between. In DNA form, the CDR3 reads TGTGCCAGCAGCTTAAGTAGCTCGAACACTGAAGCTTTCTTT. Protein sequence: CASSLSSSNTEAFF.

This clone was found a few times. The rearrangement joins TRBV28 to TRBJ2-2; D remains unclear. This CDR3 contains 16 residues. Trimming left V 2 bases short and J 4 bases short, with 14 bases between. Per germline, CDR1 MDHEN and CDR2 SYDVKM. The chain's CDR3 is CASSLQESQSTGELFF. CDR3 in DNA: TGTGCCAGCAGTTTACAAGAGTCCCAAAGCACCGGGGAGCTGTTTTTT.

The chain has TRBV2 and TRBJ2-1; tentatively, D is TRBD1 (6 bases). Trimming pared 5 bases from V and 0 bases from J, leaving 14 bases between. The CDR3 spans 16 residues. Germline CDR1 reads SNHLY; CDR2 reads FYNNEI. CDR3 protein: CASSSGQRGSYNEQFF. DNA of the CDR3: TGTGCCAGCAGTTCGGGACAACGCGGCTCCTACAATGAGCAGTTCTTC.

This clone qualifies as medium-sized. V is TRBV18 and J is TRBJ1-1; TRBD1 matches 7 bases. J was trimmed by 8 bases and V by 3 bases; bases with no gene match: 3. The CDR3 is 12 residues long. CDR1 and CDR2 from the germline V gene are KGHSH and LQKENI. The CDR3 reads CASSPSDREAFF. DNA of the CDR3: TGTGCCAGCTCACCTTCGGACAGGGAAGCTTTCTTT.

This chain connects TRBV7-5 to TRBJ2-7; the table names TRBD2, a call not compared with the DNA. TRBV7-5 is reported as a pseudogene. The CDR3 is made up of 16 amino acids. The DNA of the CDR3 is TGTGCCAGCAGCCTGAATCCTAGCGGGGGTCTCAACGAGCAGTACTTC. Protein product: CASSLNPSGGLNEQYF.

The V gene is TRBV6-8, the J gene TRBJ2-5; 9 bases agree with TRBD1. This CDR3 comprises 14 residues. Trimming took 4 bases from V and 4 from J; bases not matched to a gene: 4. Per the germline V gene, CDR1 is MNHGY and CDR2 is SAAAGT. The CDR3 is CASSSADRGETQYF. DNA for the CDR3: TGTGCCAGCAGTTCCGCGGACAGGGGAGAGACCCAGTACTTC.

The gene calls are TRBV11-3 and TRBJ2-3, with 7 bases that match TRBD1. V trimming: 3 bases; J trimming: 6 bases; junction bases outside the gene matches: 6. The germline CDR1 and CDR2 sequences are SGHNT and YENEEA. The CDR3 has 14 amino acids. The CDR3 DNA follows: TGTGCCAGCAGCTTGGTAAAGGGGGCGGATACGCAGTATTTT. Its translation is CASSLVKGADTQYF.

The table lists this clone with a few counts. The V gene is TRBV25-1, the J gene TRBJ1-2, with D unclear. The CDR3 loop spans 12 amino acids. The germline gives CDR1 MGHDK, CDR2 SYGVNS. Deletions cut 6 bases from V and 6 bases from J, with 11 bases between. The CDR3 nucleotides read TGTGCCAGCAGGGCCCAAAGGGATGGCTACACCTTC. The encoded protein is CASRAQRDGYTF.

This clone showed up just a few times. This chain uses TRBV11-3 with TRBJ2-7; 9 nucleotides match TRBD1. Germline assignment: CDR1 SGHNT and CDR2 YENEEA. This CDR3 region has 14 residues. Trimming at V came to 8 bases and at J to 5 bases, leaving 10 bases not matched to a gene. CDR3 bases: TGTGCCAGCGGCTGGGGACAGGGCGTAAACGAGCAGTACTTC. It codes for CASGWGQGVNEQYF.